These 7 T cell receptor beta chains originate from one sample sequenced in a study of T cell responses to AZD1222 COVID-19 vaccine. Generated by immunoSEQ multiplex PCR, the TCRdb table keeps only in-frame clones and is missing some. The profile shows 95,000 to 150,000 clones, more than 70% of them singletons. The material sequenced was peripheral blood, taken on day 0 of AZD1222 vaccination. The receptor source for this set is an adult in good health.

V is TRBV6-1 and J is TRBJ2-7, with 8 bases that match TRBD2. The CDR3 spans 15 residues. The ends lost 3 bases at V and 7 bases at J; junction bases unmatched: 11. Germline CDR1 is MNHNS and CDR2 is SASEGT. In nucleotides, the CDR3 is TGTGCCAGCAGTGATAACGCGGGGGGCCTGGGGGAGCAGTACTTC. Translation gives CASSDNAGGLGEQYF.

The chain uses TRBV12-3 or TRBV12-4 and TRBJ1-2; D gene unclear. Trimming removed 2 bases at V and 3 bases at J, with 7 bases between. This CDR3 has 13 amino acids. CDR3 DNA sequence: TGTGCCAGCAGTTTAAACAGCTACTATGGCTACACCTTC. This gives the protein CASSLNSYYGYTF.

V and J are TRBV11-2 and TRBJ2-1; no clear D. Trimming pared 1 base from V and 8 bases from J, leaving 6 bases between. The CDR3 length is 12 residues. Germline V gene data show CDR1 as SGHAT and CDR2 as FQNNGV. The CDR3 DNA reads TGTGCCAGCAGCTTAGGGGTCGATGAGCAGTTCTTC. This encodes CASSLGVDEQFF.

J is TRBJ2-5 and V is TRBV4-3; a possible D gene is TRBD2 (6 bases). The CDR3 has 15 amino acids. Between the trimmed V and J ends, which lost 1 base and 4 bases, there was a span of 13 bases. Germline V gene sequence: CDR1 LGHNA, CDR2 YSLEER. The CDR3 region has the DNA TGCGCCAGCAGCCAAGGTAGCGTCGGGGGAGAGACCCAGTACTTC. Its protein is CASSQGSVGGETQYF.

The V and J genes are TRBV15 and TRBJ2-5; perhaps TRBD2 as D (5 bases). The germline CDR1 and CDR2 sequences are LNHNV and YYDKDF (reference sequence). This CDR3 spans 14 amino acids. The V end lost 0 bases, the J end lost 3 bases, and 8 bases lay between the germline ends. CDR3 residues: CATSRDLAEETQYF. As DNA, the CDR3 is TGTGCCACCAGCAGAGATCTAGCAGAAGAGACCCAGTACTTC.

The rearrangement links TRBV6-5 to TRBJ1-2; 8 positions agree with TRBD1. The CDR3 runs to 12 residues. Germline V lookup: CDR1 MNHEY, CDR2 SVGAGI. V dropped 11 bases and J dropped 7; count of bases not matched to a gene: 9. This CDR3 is CASSRGRVGYTF. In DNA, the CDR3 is TGTGCCTCTAGCAGGGGGCGAGTTGGCTACACCTTC.

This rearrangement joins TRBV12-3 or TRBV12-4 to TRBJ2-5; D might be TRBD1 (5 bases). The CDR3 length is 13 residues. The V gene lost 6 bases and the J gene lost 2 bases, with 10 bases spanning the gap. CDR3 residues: CASRPQGQETQYF. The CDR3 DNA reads TGTGCCAGCAGGCCTCAGGGACAAGAGACCCAGTACTTC.